The present T cell receptor (beta chain) was sequenced within a study of cytomegalovirus exposure and HLA in healthy donors. Researchers ran the PCR with 60 Vbeta and 13 Jbeta primers. The data were produced by immunoSEQ multiplex PCR, yet TCRdb's version contains in-frame clones alone and is incomplete. Among 110,000 to 150,000 clones, approximately 81% were seen once, and the ten largest hold about 4.3%. V was pared by 0 bases and J by 4 bases, with 10 bases of the junction left unmatched. Germline CDR1 reads SGHDN; CDR2 reads FVKESK. This CDR3 contains 17 residues. This clone was seen just once. The antigen is unknown. Study conclusions and caveats: Among donors in an Asian-associated ancestry cluster, a later analysis reportedly found fewer N-insertions than the roughly 700-donor mean. TCR beta V- and J-gene trimming was later associated with a missense DCLRE1C variant. Accurate prediction of HLA-A and HLA-B alleles (for most subjects) was reportedly achieved from TCR beta sequences.

V and J are TRBV14 and TRBJ2-7; 9 positions match TRBD2. The origin of this receptor is a woman aged 35 to 49 in good health and CMV-seropositive. Sequenced: PBMCs. The CDR3 DNA sequence: TGTGCCAGCAGCCAAGATCTTCCCGCGCGGGAGGGTTACGAGCAGTACTTC. It encodes CASSQDLPAREGYEQYF.